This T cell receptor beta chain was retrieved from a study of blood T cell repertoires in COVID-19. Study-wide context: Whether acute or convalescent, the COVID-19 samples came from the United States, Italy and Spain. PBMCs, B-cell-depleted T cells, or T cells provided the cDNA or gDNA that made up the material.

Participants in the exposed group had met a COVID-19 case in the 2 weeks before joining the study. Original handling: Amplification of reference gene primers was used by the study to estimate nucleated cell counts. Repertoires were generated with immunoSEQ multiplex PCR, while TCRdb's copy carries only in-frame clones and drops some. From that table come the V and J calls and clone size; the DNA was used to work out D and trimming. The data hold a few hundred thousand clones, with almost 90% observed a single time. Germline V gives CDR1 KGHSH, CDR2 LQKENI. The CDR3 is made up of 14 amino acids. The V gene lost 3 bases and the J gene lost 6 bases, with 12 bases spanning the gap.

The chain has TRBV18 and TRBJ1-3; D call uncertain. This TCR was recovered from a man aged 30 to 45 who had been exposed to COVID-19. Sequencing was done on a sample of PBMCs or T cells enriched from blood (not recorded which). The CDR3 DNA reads TGTGCCAGCTCACCTCCCGGGGAGGCAAACACCATATATTTT. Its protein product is CASSPPGEANTIYF.